This passage covers 30 T cell receptor beta chains from one sample sequenced in a study of patients and donors after allogeneic stem cell transplantation (dated by TCRdb to 2020 to 2022). Library preparation employed RT-PCR. Sequencing was carried out with a NextSeq 550. TCRdb reran the public reads through fastp at Q25 and MiXCR, keeping productive beta chains. CDR3 protein sequences are deduplicated, and each keeps its most common genes and DNA. This sample comprises roughly 26,000 distinct CDR3 sequences, about 8% of them detected only once. The ten most abundant clones make up about half of the sample. The sequenced sample was blood, either unsorted or a sorted T cell fraction (not recorded which). The receptors here all came from a human donor who was either an allogeneic HSCT recipient or a stem cell or donor lymphocyte infusion donor (not recorded which). It is not recorded whose cells these are; they may come from a transplant donor.

This clonotype was counted between two and nine times. This chain joins TRBV5-1 and TRBJ1-1, with 7 nucleotides matching TRBD1. V was pared by 4 bases and J by 3 bases, with 6 bases of the junction left unmatched. The length of the CDR3 is 14 residues. From germline, CDR1 is SGHRS and CDR2 YFSETQ. The CDR3 region has the DNA TGCGCCAGCAGCGGGGCAGGGGGTGACACTGAAGCTTTCTTT. Translation: CASSGAGGDTEAFF.

In this sample, this clonotype turned up once. The genes are TRBV2 and TRBJ1-1; D is ambiguous. CDR1 SNHLY and CDR2 FYNNEI come from the germline V gene. The CDR3 has 14 amino acids. V was clipped by 9 bases and J by 1 base, with 15 bases between them. CDR3 nucleotide sequence: TGTGCCAGAGGAAGGGCAGTCGAGAACACTGAAGCTTTCTTT. Encoded protein: CARGRAVENTEAFF.

V usage is TRBV9 and J usage is TRBJ2-7; maybe TRBD1 (5 bases). The CDR3 runs to 14 residues. Per germline, CDR1 SGDLS and CDR2 YYNGEE. Between the trimmed V and J ends, which lost 7 bases and 2 bases, there was a span of 16 bases. The CDR3 nucleotides read TGTGCCAGCGGTCCGCAGGGTGGCGCCTACGAGCAGTACTTC. This sequence encodes CASGPQGGAYEQYF.

DNA of the CDR3: TGTGCCAGCAGCCCCGGCGGAGCGTACAATGAGCAGTTCTTC. This translates into CASSPGGAYNEQFF. The rearrangement uses TRBV5-4 and TRBJ2-1; no clear D. Germline CDR1 and CDR2: SGHNT and YYREEE (reference sequence). V was cut by 4 bases and J by 4 bases, with 12 bases left in between. This CDR3 spans 14 amino acids.

This clonotype was found many times. The gene calls are TRBV20-1 and TRBJ2-5; 15 bases match TRBD2. CDR1 is DFQATT, CDR2 SNEGSKA, per germline (reference sequence). The CDR3 spans 15 residues. V lost 5 bases and J lost 9; bases outside the gene matches: 10. The CDR3 loop reads CSAPGTSGRRGAQYF. The DNA for the CDR3 is TGCAGTGCTCCCGGGACTAGCGGGAGGAGGGGGGCCCAGTACTTC.

The table lists this clonotype with a few counts. V gene TRBV5-8 combines with J gene TRBJ2-4, with D maybe TRBD2 (6 bases). The CDR3 consists of 14 residues. V lost 4 bases, J lost 1 base, and 9 bases lay in between. Germline CDR1 reads SGHTS; CDR2 reads YDEGEE. The CDR3 sequence is CASSTTSAKNIQYF. The CDR3 nucleotides read TGTGCCAGCAGCACTACTAGCGCCAAAAACATTCAGTACTTC.

This clonotype was found a few times. V gene TRBV20-1 combines with J gene TRBJ1-5, with a possible D match to TRBD1 (5 bases). CDR1 is DFQATT, CDR2 SNEGSKA, per germline (reference sequence). Between the trimmed V and J ends, which lost 2 bases and 0 bases, there was a span of 17 bases. The CDR3 consists of 17 residues. The CDR3 DNA follows: TGCAGTGCTAGATCCCGGGACCGCCCATATAGCAATCAGCCCCAGCATTTT. It is translated as CSARSRDRPYSNQPQHF.

This clonotype occurred a few times. Written as DNA, the CDR3 is TGTGCCAGCTCAACCCGGGCCTATGGCTACACCTTC. Amino acid sequence: CASSTRAYGYTF. J is TRBJ1-2 and V is TRBV28; no firm D call. CDR1 MDHEN and CDR2 SYDVKM come from the germline V gene. CDR3 length equals 12 residues. Trimming took off 8 bases at V and 4 bases at J, with 11 bases between the two ends.

This clonotype was detected ten times or more. The rearrangement joins TRBV6-5 to TRBJ2-1, with TRBD1 matching 7 bases. There are 13 residues in the CDR3. Trimming removed 4 bases from V and 8 bases from J; junction bases left unmatched: 5. CDR1 is MNHEY, CDR2 SVGAGI, per germline. The CDR3 coding sequence is TGTGCCAGCAGTTTGGGACAGACCCATGAGCAGTTCTTC. Its translation: CASSLGQTHEQFF.

The table lists this clonotype with many counts. The chain has TRBV28 and TRBJ2-1, with 14 nucleotides matching TRBD2. The length of the CDR3 is 15 residues. CDR1 is MDHEN, CDR2 SYDVKM, per germline. The ends lost 6 bases at V and 10 bases at J; junction bases unmatched: 8. The CDR3 DNA sequence: TGTGCCAGCAGACTGACTAGCGGGAGGGCTGGGGAGCAGTTCTTC. Amino acids: CASRLTSGRAGEQFF.

The chain joins TRBV19 to TRBJ2-7; weak D call: TRBD1 (5 bases). Looked up from germline, CDR1 is LNHDA and CDR2 is SQIVND (reference sequence). The CDR3 has 13 residues. V lost 4 bases and J lost 1, with 8 bases in between. The CDR3 DNA reads TGTGCCAGTAGTAGCCAGGGATCCTACGAGCAGTACTTC. Protein product: CASSSQGSYEQYF.

This clonotype has a count of ten or more. The chain combines TRBV9 with TRBJ2-2, with D possibly being TRBD2 (5 bases). Per germline, CDR1 SGDLS and CDR2 YYNGEE. Between the trimmed V and J ends, which lost 0 bases and 4 bases, there was a span of 10 bases. CDR3 length equals 15 residues. This CDR3 reads CASSVGQRTTGELFF. The CDR3 region has the DNA TGTGCCAGCAGCGTAGGCCAGCGGACCACCGGGGAGCTGTTTTTT. The full variable domain, rest sourced from reference TRBV9 and TRBJ2-2, is DSGVTQTPKHLITATGQRVTLRCSPRSGDLSVYWYQQSLDQGLQFLIQYYNGEERAKGNILERFSAQQFPDLHSELNLSSLELGDSALYFCASSVGQRTTGELFFGEGSRLTVL.

This clonotype was counted many times. The chain employs TRBV7-9 and TRBJ2-7; perhaps TRBD1 as D (6 bases). This CDR3 region has 15 residues. V lost 0 bases and J 0 bases, leaving 9 bases between the germline ends. Per the germline V gene, CDR1 is SEHNR and CDR2 is FQNEAQ (reference sequence). CDR3 DNA: TGTGCCAGCAGCTTAGCGGGGGCACCCTCCTACGAGCAGTACTTC. This codes for CASSLAGAPSYEQYF.

This clonotype is medium-sized in the sample. V and J are TRBV5-1 and TRBJ1-1; D is undetermined. This CDR3 contains 13 residues. Trimming took 0 bases from V and 0 from J, leaving 3 bases between them. Germline CDR1 SGHRS, CDR2 YFSETQ. In DNA, the CDR3 is TGCGCCAGCAGCTTGGGAGTGAACACTGAAGCTTTCTTT. This sequence encodes CASSLGVNTEAFF.

V and J are TRBV11-1 and TRBJ1-1; D is unresolved. CDR3 length equals 14 residues. From germline, CDR1 is SGHAT and CDR2 FQDESV (reference sequence). Trimming took off 3 bases at V and 0 bases at J, with 8 bases between the two ends. This CDR3 is CASSFKGLNTEAFF. The CDR3 coding sequence is TGTGCCAGCAGCTTTAAGGGCCTGAACACTGAAGCTTTCTTT.

The chain has TRBV6-1 and TRBJ2-5, with 7 bases matching TRBD1. The J segment lost 5 bases and the V segment lost 8 bases, leaving 17 bases of the junction unmatched. Germline V gives CDR1 MNHNS, CDR2 SASEGT. The CDR3 covers 16 residues. The CDR3 DNA reads as TGTGCCAGCGCACAAACCCCTGGGACAGCCAGGGAGACCCAGTACTTC. This codes for CASAQTPGTARETQYF.

The V call is TRBV29-1, the J call TRBJ2-7, with a weak D call TRBD1 (5 bases). There are 13 residues in the CDR3. The V gene's germline CDR1 is SQVTM and CDR2 ANQGSEA. V lost 5 bases and J lost 3, with 14 bases in between. CDR3 in amino acids: CSVTDRNIYEQYF. In nucleotides, the CDR3 is TGCAGCGTTACCGACAGAAACATCTACGAGCAGTACTTC.

This clonotype was detected only a few times. V is TRBV5-1 and J is TRBJ1-1; D may be TRBD1 (5 bases). Between the trimmed V and J ends, which lost 5 bases and 5 bases, there was a span of 10 bases. The CDR3 sequence is 12 residues long. Germline V gene lookup returns CDR1 SGHRS and CDR2 YFSETQ. CDR3 nucleotides: TGCGCCAGCAGGACTGGGGGTACTGAAGCTTTCTTT. Encoded protein: CASRTGGTEAFF. The full variable domain, completed using reference TRBV5-1 and TRBJ1-1, is KAGVTQTPRYLIKTRGQQVTLSCSPISGHRSVSWYQQTPGQGLQFLFEYFSETQRNKGNFPGRFSGRQFSNSRSEMNVSTLELGDSALYLCASRTGGTEAFFGQGTRLTVV.

This clonotype was seen a handful of times. This chain links TRBV24-1 with TRBJ1-1, with D perhaps TRBD1 (5 bases). The CDR3 is 17 amino acids. Between the trimmed V and J ends, which lost 3 bases and 7 bases, there was a span of 23 bases. Germline V gives CDR1 KGHDR, CDR2 SFDVKD. In nucleotides, the CDR3 is TGTGCCACCAGTGATAATTCAGGGTTTAGGGACTGGTTTGAAGCTTTCTTT. Amino acid sequence: CATSDNSGFRDWFEAFF.

In its sample, this clonotype was seen many times. The chain has TRBV20-1 and TRBJ2-3; either TRBD1 or TRBD2 may fit D (5 bases each). With 3 bases removed from V and 3 bases from J, the gap between germline ends came to 16 bases. The CDR3 length is 15 residues. The V gene's germline CDR1 is DFQATT and CDR2 SNEGSKA (reference sequence). As DNA, the CDR3 is TGCAGTGCTAGCGATTTGGGGGATCGAACAGATACGCAGTATTTT. This codes for CSASDLGDRTDTQYF.

In this sample, this clonotype turned up many times. The genes are TRBV3-1 and TRBJ2-2, with 12 bases fitting TRBD2. Germline V gene data show CDR1 as LGHDT and CDR2 as YNNKEL (reference sequence). The CDR3 totals 17 residues. V trimming: 1 base; J trimming: 10 bases; junction bases outside the gene matches: 10. CDR3 coding DNA: TGTGCCAGCAGCCAAGCAATGACTAGCGGGAGCTTTGAGGAGCTGTTTTTT. Translation: CASSQAMTSGSFEELFF.

V usage is TRBV24-1 and J usage is TRBJ2-7; a possible D gene is TRBD2 (5 bases). The length of the CDR3 is 13 residues. CDR1 is KGHDR, CDR2 SFDVKD, per germline. V lost 3 bases and J 2 bases, leaving 7 bases between the germline ends. The CDR3 protein is CATSDSGTYEQYF. CDR3 DNA sequence: TGTGCCACCAGTGATAGCGGAACCTACGAGCAGTACTTC.

Ten or more counts support this clonotype. The V and J genes are TRBV29-1 and TRBJ2-1; 7 nucleotides match TRBD1. J lost 5 bases, V lost 6 bases, and 10 bases had no gene match. The CDR3 has 14 residues. Looked up from germline, CDR1 is SQVTM and CDR2 is ANQGSEA. For the CDR3, the DNA is TGCAGCGTATGGGGGACAGATGACAACAATGAGCAGTTCTTC. Residues: CSVWGTDDNNEQFF.

This clonotype was recorded many times. The chain joins TRBV20-1 to TRBJ1-2, with a weak D call TRBD1 (5 bases). The CDR3 is made up of 14 amino acids. V was pared by 3 bases and J by 4 bases, with 15 bases between. CDR1 and CDR2 (germline): DFQATT, SNEGSKA (reference sequence). The CDR3 loop reads CSASPQTATYGYTF. As DNA, the CDR3 is TGCAGTGCTAGCCCACAGACAGCGACCTATGGCTACACCTTC.

The genes are TRBV4-1 and TRBJ1-5; D remains ambiguous. The germline V gene encodes CDR1 MGHRA and CDR2 YSYEKL. The CDR3 extends over 15 amino acids. V was cut by 1 base and J by 3 bases, with 10 bases left in between. For the CDR3, the DNA is TGCGCCAGCAGCCAAGCGGGGTGGGACAATCAGCCCCAGCATTTT. Its translation: CASSQAGWDNQPQHF.

There are a few counts of this clonotype. The genes are TRBV28 and TRBJ1-5; D is undetermined. Germline V gene sequence: CDR1 MDHEN, CDR2 SYDVKM. V was cut by 7 bases and J by 3 bases, with 10 bases left in between. CDR3 length equals 13 residues. CDR3 protein: CASIRDYNQPQHF. The CDR3 coding sequence is TGTGCCAGCATTAGGGATTACAATCAGCCCCAGCATTTT.

This clonotype was seen at least ten times. The chain uses TRBV20-1 and TRBJ2-3, with D unresolved. V lost 6 bases to trimming and J lost 3 bases, with 22 bases between them. The CDR3 is 16 amino acids. CDR1 is DFQATT and CDR2 is SNEGSKA in the germline V gene (reference sequence). CDR3: CSAVRLLPEGTDTQYF. DNA of the CDR3: TGCAGTGCGGTTCGGCTACTACCAGAAGGAACAGATACGCAGTATTTT.

This clonotype has at least ten counts. The chain recombines TRBV2 with TRBJ2-2, with 7 bases matching TRBD1. This CDR3 contains 15 residues. Germline CDR1 SNHLY, CDR2 FYNNEI. Trimming cost V 6 bases and J 7 bases; bases outside gene matches: 11. Here the CDR3 reads CASSLVGTADGELFF. The CDR3 DNA reads TGTGCCAGCAGCCTCGTCGGGACAGCTGACGGGGAGCTGTTTTTT. Looking up the rest from reference TRBV2 and TRBJ2-2 gives the full variable domain: EPEVTQTPSHQVTQMGQEVILRCVPISNHLYFYWYRQILGQKVEFLVSFYNNEISEKSEIFDDQFSVERPDGSNFTLKIRSTKLEDSAMYFCASSLVGTADGELFFGEGSRLTVL.

The chain joins TRBV7-3 to TRBJ1-2; tentative D call: TRBD1 (6 bases). The CDR3 runs 13 residues. Trimming pared 0 bases from V and 7 bases from J, leaving 9 bases between. CDR1 and CDR2 (germline): SGHTA, FQGTGA. The CDR3 sequence: CASSLTGGGGYTF. The CDR3 DNA is TGTGCCAGCAGCTTAACGGGAGGGGGTGGCTACACCTTC.

V and J are TRBV9 and TRBJ1-1, with D unclear. CDR1 SGDLS and CDR2 YYNGEE come from the germline V gene. The CDR3 has 15 residues. Trimming left V 3 bases short and J 6 bases short, with 18 bases between. The CDR3 here is CASSALTLRIPEAFF. The CDR3 nucleotides read TGTGCCAGCAGCGCACTGACACTCCGGATCCCTGAAGCTTTCTTT.